Shown below are 20 T cell receptor beta chains from a single sample sequenced in a study of T cell changes during pregnancy in multiple sclerosis. Assay used: immunoSEQ multiplex PCR; TCRdb lists only in-frame clones, some missing. The sample includes around 42,000 clones, more than 85% of them seen just once. The sample consisted of CD4+ T cells from peripheral blood mononuclear cells, taken after pregnancy. The receptors derive from a female donor in good health, enrolled as a control in a pregnancy study.

The genes are TRBV27 and TRBJ2-7; D ambiguous. Germline values: CDR1 MNHEY, CDR2 SMNVEV (reference sequence). The V end was cut by 4 bases, the J end by 2 bases, with 3 bases between. This CDR3 contains 11 residues. The CDR3 DNA follows: TGTGCCAGCAGTTCCGCCTACGAGCAGTACTTC. Its translation is CASSSAYEQYF.

The chain joins TRBV7-3 to TRBJ2-1, with a tentative D call TRBD2 (7 bases). Trimming removed 5 bases at V and 3 bases at J, with 11 bases between. Germline loops: CDR1 SGHTA, CDR2 FQGTGA. The CDR3 sequence is 14 residues long. The CDR3 nucleotides are TGTGCCAGCAGCCTAGGGGGGGGCTACAATGAGCAGTTCTTC. Its translation is CASSLGGGYNEQFF. The whole variable domain, filled in from reference TRBV7-3 and TRBJ2-1, reads GAGVSQTPSNKVTEKGKYVELRCDPISGHTALYWYRQSLGQGPEFLIYFQGTGAADDSGLPNDRFFAVRPEGSVSTLKIQRTERGDSAVYLCASSLGGGYNEQFFGPGTRLTVL.

This chain links TRBV10-3 with TRBJ1-4; no definite D call. The CDR3 consists of 14 residues. CDR1 and CDR2 (germline): ENHRY, SYGVKD. Trimming stripped 2 bases from V and 4 bases from J, with 8 bases between. The chain's CDR3 is CAISEEEINEKLFF. The CDR3 region has the DNA TGTGCCATCAGTGAGGAAGAGATTAATGAAAAACTGTTTTTT.

This chain uses TRBV5-8 with TRBJ2-3; 8 positions match TRBD1. CDR3 length: 14 amino acids. The junction had 6 bases not matched to a gene; V was cut back by 4 bases and J by 5 bases. CDR1 is SGHTS and CDR2 is YDEGEE in the germline V gene. The CDR3 bases are TGTGCCAGCAGCCAGACAGGGGCCGAAGATACGCAGTATTTT. This translates into CASSQTGAEDTQYF. Drawing the rest from reference TRBV5-8 and TRBJ2-3, the complete variable domain is EAGVTQSPTHLIKTRGQQATLRCSPISGHTSVYWYQQALGLGLQFLLWYDEGEERNRGNFPPRFSGRQFPNYSSELNVNALELEDSALYLCASSQTGAEDTQYFGPGTRLTVL.

The chain links TRBV5-1 to TRBJ1-1; 7 nucleotides agree with TRBD1. Germline loops: CDR1 SGHRS, CDR2 YFSETQ. This CDR3 spans 14 amino acids. With 3 bases clipped from V and 3 bases from J, the junction kept 5 bases outside the gene matches. CDR3 residues: CASSSRGSDTEAFF. The CDR3 DNA sequence: TGCGCCAGCAGCTCCAGGGGGTCGGACACTGAAGCTTTCTTT.

This rearrangement joins TRBV5-1 to TRBJ2-1, with 11 bases fitting TRBD2. The CDR3 runs to 17 residues. CDR1 is SGHRS and CDR2 is YFSETQ in the germline V gene. The V segment lost 2 bases and the J segment 8 bases; nucleotides outside the gene matches: 12. The CDR3 loop reads CASSFTPTSGKRDEQFF. The CDR3 DNA sequence: TGCGCCAGCAGCTTCACCCCGACTAGCGGGAAGCGGGATGAGCAGTTCTTC.

This clone was counted a single time. The V and J genes are TRBV19 and TRBJ2-7, with D perhaps matching TRBD1 (6 bases). CDR3 size: 15 residues. V dropped 4 bases and J dropped 4 bases, with 17 bases sitting between them. CDR1 is LNHDA and CDR2 is SQIVND in the germline V gene (reference sequence). CDR3 region: CASSTSGTRDYEQYF. As DNA, the CDR3 is TGTGCCAGTAGTACATCCGGGACAAGAGATTACGAGCAGTACTTC.

The CDR3 DNA reads as TGTGCCAGCAGTTATATCGGGGACAGCTCCTACGAGCAGTACTTC. It translates to CASSYIGDSSYEQYF. The rearrangement uses TRBV6-5 and TRBJ2-7, with 7 bases aligning to TRBD1. CDR1 and CDR2 from the germline V gene are MNHEY and SVGAGI. CDR3 length equals 15 residues. J was trimmed by 0 bases and V by 3 bases; bases with no gene match: 5.

This chain connects TRBV5-4 to TRBJ1-3; D not certain. Trimming took 3 bases from V and 4 from J, leaving 5 bases between them. CDR3 size: 12 residues. Germline loops: CDR1 SGHNT, CDR2 YYREEE (reference sequence). The CDR3 coding sequence is TGTGCCAGCAGCTCCAGGGGAAACACCATATATTTT. As protein: CASSSRGNTIYF.

The CDR3 loop is CASSVGQGYSNEQFF. The CDR3 bases are TGCGCCAGCAGCGTTGGACAGGGGTACAGCAATGAGCAGTTCTTC. This sequence joins TRBV5-1 and TRBJ2-1; 9 bases fit TRBD1. With 4 bases clipped from V and 6 bases from J, the junction kept 8 bases outside the gene matches. CDR3 size: 15 residues. CDR1 SGHRS and CDR2 YFSETQ come from the germline V gene.

The chain's CDR3 is CASSFQGHRRDGYTF. In DNA form, the CDR3 reads TGTGCCAGCAGTTTTCAGGGTCACAGAAGGGATGGCTACACCTTC. This sequence joins TRBV6-5 and TRBJ1-2, with a weak D call TRBD1 (5 bases). Trimming took 4 bases from V and 6 from J, leaving 18 bases between them. CDR1 and CDR2 (germline): MNHEY, SVGAGI. This CDR3 region has 15 residues.

The chain uses TRBV6-1 and TRBJ1-2; no definite D call. The CDR3 extends over 13 amino acids. Germline assignment: CDR1 MNHNS and CDR2 SASEGT. The V and J ends lost 6 bases and 3 bases respectively, with 11 bases between them. The CDR3 loop is CASSRPRDYGYTF. The CDR3 DNA is TGTGCCAGCAGCCGGCCCCGGGACTATGGCTACACCTTC.

The V gene is TRBV14, the J gene TRBJ1-2; D is uncertain. Trimming stripped 4 bases from V and 8 bases from J, with 14 bases between. CDR3 length equals 13 residues. Germline values: CDR1 SGHDN, CDR2 FVKESK. DNA for the CDR3: TGTGCCAGCAGCCCCCGGGTCAACGGGGGCTACACCTTC. Its translation: CASSPRVNGGYTF.

This clone showed up just once. J is TRBJ2-2 and V is TRBV9; the D gene is possibly TRBD2 (7 bases). Germline loops: CDR1 SGDLS, CDR2 YYNGEE. The CDR3 has 16 residues. Trimming took 3 bases from V and 1 from J, leaving 13 bases between them. The CDR3 spells CASSGGGHKNTGELFF. The DNA of the CDR3 is TGTGCCAGCAGCGGGGGGGGACACAAGAACACCGGGGAGCTGTTTTTT.

The rearrangement links TRBV7-9 to TRBJ1-4; 10 bases agree with TRBD1. The CDR3 is 15 residues long. Looked up from germline, CDR1 is SEHNR and CDR2 is FQNEAQ (reference sequence). V shed 2 bases, J shed 10 bases, and the junction held 7 bases outside the gene matches. The CDR3 spells CASSLRGTGDVKLFF. The CDR3 nucleotides read TGTGCCAGCAGCTTACGTGGGACAGGGGATGTAAAACTGTTTTTT.

The CDR3 loop is CASNADRRFYEQYF. CDR3 nucleotide sequence: TGTGCCAGCAACGCGGACAGGAGGTTTTACGAGCAGTACTTC. This chain links TRBV28 with TRBJ2-7, with 7 nucleotides matching TRBD1. The CDR3 is made up of 14 amino acids. The trim removed 7 bases at V and 4 bases at J, leaving 10 bases unmatched. CDR1 is MDHEN and CDR2 is SYDVKM in the germline V gene.

This clone has only one observation. The chain carries TRBV19 and TRBJ1-2; TRBD1 matches at 7 bases. Trimming took 5 bases from V and 7 from J; bases not matched to a gene: 13. The CDR3 has 15 amino acids. Germline-derived CDR1 and CDR2 are LNHDA and SQIVND (reference sequence). The CDR3 coding sequence is TGTGCCAGTAGTGTCCCGACAGAGAGGGGGCTTGGCTACACCTTC. Encoded protein: CASSVPTERGLGYTF.

The chain recombines TRBV9 with TRBJ2-6; D is uncertain. V was clipped by 2 bases and J by 2 bases, with 5 bases between them. Germline assignment: CDR1 SGDLS and CDR2 YYNGEE. The CDR3 runs 14 residues. This CDR3 is CASSVGPGANVLTF. The CDR3 coding sequence is TGTGCCAGCAGCGTGGGCCCTGGGGCCAACGTCCTGACTTTC.

The chain couples TRBV18 to TRBJ1-2; 10 positions match TRBD1. Germline values: CDR1 KGHSH, CDR2 LQKENI. CDR3 length: 13 amino acids. Trimming took 5 bases from V and 6 from J; bases not matched to a gene: 3. CDR3 in DNA: TGTGCCAGCTCATCAGGGACAGGGGATGGCTACACCTTC. This encodes CASSSGTGDGYTF.

This clone was detected only once. The J gene is TRBJ1-5, the V gene TRBV27; perhaps TRBD1 as D (5 bases). The CDR3 runs to 14 residues. Trimming stripped 3 bases from V and 3 bases from J, with 9 bases between. The V gene's germline CDR1 is MNHEY and CDR2 SMNVEV (reference sequence). CDR3 residues: CASSFGAPNQPQHF. The CDR3 DNA follows: TGTGCCAGCAGTTTTGGGGCTCCCAATCAGCCCCAGCATTTT.